This T cell receptor beta chain appears in the sequencing data of a study of PD-1 blockade in classical Hodgkin lymphoma (dated by TCRdb to 2018 to 2021). Study-level background: Nivolumab dosing was 3 mg/kg intravenously every 2 weeks, continuing until either disease progression or unacceptable toxicity. The study used CyTOF and TCR beta sequencing to define a peripheral blood immune signature of response to PD-1 blockade in classical Hodgkin lymphoma. Broader findings and caveats from the paper: Among trial patients, those achieving complete response had baseline diversity similar to that of newly diagnosed patients, while diversity was significantly lower in partial responders and progressors. A significant rise by C4D1 was seen in CD4+ but not CD8+ TCR diversity (p=0.0027 vs p=0.16), with the rise being most apparent in complete responders (p=0.02). Baseline TCR diversity was reported to be lower in newly diagnosed patients than in healthy donors and to be lower still in relapsed/refractory patients. The study was restricted to a single clinical trial cohort, and the causes of repertoire differences, possibly disease activity or prior therapy, were left undefined. Lower diversity was observed in patients in whom nivolumab was started less than 1 year after ASCT, and these patients were excluded from later analyses so that confounding by immune reconstitution would be avoided.

Genomic DNA was isolated using the Qiagen DNeasy kit from unsorted PBMCs as well as from negatively selected CD4+ and CD8+ fractions. Using primers that anneal to V and J segments, immunoSEQ multiplex PCR amplified the TCR beta CDR3 regions. Amplification bias was minimized using a synthetic immune receptor repertoire, and residual bias was removed computationally after sequencing. The authors processed their data as follows. Repertoire diversity was quantified as the Shannon entropy index using custom Python scripts. The unsorted, CD4+ and CD8+ repertoires were each analyzed separately, with the exception of combined analyses, where CD4+ and CD8+ sequences were merged in silico. A clone counted as expanded when the clone's frequency after treatment rose at least 2-fold relative to C1D1, and clones undetected at baseline were given a pseudocount of 0.5. Clones with 0 or 1 copy at C1D1 were defined as singleton clones, while clones with 2 or more copies were defined as non-singleton clones. Clones expanded in unsorted samples were labelled as CD4+, CD8+ or unknown by matching protein sequences in sorted samples from the same patient. Diversity changes from C1D1 to C4D1 were tested in paired samples using Wilcoxon tests. The clones in this table, taken by TCRdb from immuneACCESS, are in-frame only. Not every clone is retained; where verified, under half of the shortfall comes from an unresolved V gene, and the cause of the rest is unknown. The V and J calls and clone size come from that table; D and trimming were worked out from the DNA. Within this sample are roughly 34,000 clones, with around 76% of them counted one time only. Jointly, the top ten make up roughly 15% of the sample.

Taken from the germline V gene, the CDR1 and CDR2 loops are MNHEY and SVGAGI. Reading from cysteine to phenylalanine, the CDR3 counts 15 amino acids. Only the CDR3 DNA stays, 45 bases, in frame from base 1. V loses 0 bases, J loses 2 bases, and the germline ends lie 11 bases apart. To note about this clone: The clone's antigen remains unknown. The record has no base qualities; no much larger clone is one base away.

In light of the paper, this sample's time point label describes: cycle 2 day 1 (C2D1) of nivolumab. Relapse after autologous stem cell transplantation had occurred in all trial patients, and cohorts A, B and C were distinguished by prior brentuximab vedotin exposure. The trial cohort included some 53 patients with relapsed/refractory classical Hodgkin lymphoma, and each patient had a best overall response of complete response, partial response or progressive disease. In the multi-cohort phase II CheckMate 205 trial, trial patients received single-agent nivolumab. An independent review committee assessed best overall response by applying the 2007 International Working Group response criteria. Trial PBMCs were collected immediately before nivolumab initiation (C1D1) and during therapy at cycle 2 day 1 and cycle 4 day 1. Peripheral blood was collected in 8 mL Vacutainer Cell Preparation Tubes, from which PBMCs were isolated by centrifugation and then cryopreserved.

This sample comprised peripheral blood mononuclear cells (PBMCs), obtained before the second cycle of nivolumab. The V gene is TRBV6-5 and the J gene is TRBJ2-7; the D gene is not confidently resolved. The TCR was taken from a human donor with classical Hodgkin lymphoma. The CDR3 reads as follows: CASSYSLGQTYEQYF. DNA sequence: TGTGCCAGCAGTTACTCTCTCGGGCAGACCTACGAGCAGTACTTC.